This T cell receptor (beta chain) derives from a study of T-cell reconstitution after alpha-beta-depleted transplantation in children. Germline trimming cut 1 base from V and 6 bases from J; bases unmatched to any gene: 0. CDR3 length equals 14 residues. The germline gives CDR1 LGHNA, CDR2 YSLEER. Preparing the TCRbeta library involved the use of unique molecular identifiers. TCRdb called the PCR reads again in MiXCR, with one record for every CDR3 protein. Counted here are hundreds of thousands of distinct CDR3 sequences, roughly 17% occurring once; the ten biggest clones make up around 0.96%. This clonotype was seen only a few times.

V is TRBV4-3 and J is TRBJ2-2, with 9 bases aligning to TRBD2. The sequences come from PBMCs from the stem cell graft donor, collected from the stem cell graft. This sequence originates from a human donor who donated a stem cell graft to a child with acute myeloid leukemia. CDR3 nucleotides: TGCGCCAGCAGCCAAGGCGGGGGGGCCGGGGAGCTGTTTTTT. Protein sequence: CASSQGGGAGELFF.